The 29 T cell receptor beta chains below all came from one sample that was sequenced in a study of control samples from healthy donors and cancer patients. Sequencing used immunoSEQ multiplex PCR; TCRdb keeps in-frame clones, though not all of them. The sample has around 68,000 clones; about 83% are singletons. The sequenced sample consisted of blood. All receptors come from a man in his sixties in good health.

This chain joins TRBV9 and TRBJ2-5, with D tentatively TRBD2 (6 bases). CDR3 length: 13 amino acids. Trimming pared 0 bases from V and 3 bases from J, leaving 6 bases between. CDR1 and CDR2 (germline): SGDLS, YYNGEE. The CDR3 sequence is CASSVAGEETQYF. In DNA, the CDR3 is TGTGCCAGCAGCGTAGCGGGGGAAGAGACCCAGTACTTC.

V gene TRBV6-5 combines with J gene TRBJ2-1; 8 nucleotides align to TRBD1. CDR1 is MNHEY and CDR2 is SVGAGI in the germline V gene. The V segment lost 4 bases and the J segment 9 bases; nucleotides outside the gene matches: 8. This CDR3 comprises 14 residues. Written as DNA, the CDR3 is TGTGCCAGCAGTTTCCAGGGGGCTGTGGGTGAGCAGTTCTTC. It yields the protein CASSFQGAVGEQFF.

The chain combines TRBV5-1 with TRBJ1-4; 7 bases agree with TRBD1. This CDR3 has 16 amino acids. From germline, CDR1 is SGHRS and CDR2 YFSETQ. Trimming at V came to 4 bases and at J to 0 bases, leaving 6 bases not matched to a gene. In DNA, the CDR3 is TGCGCCAGCAGCCCAACAGGGGCTGCAACTAATGAAAAACTGTTTTTT. Its protein product is CASSPTGAATNEKLFF. Full variable domain (rest looked up from reference TRBV5-1 and TRBJ1-4): KAGVTQTPRYLIKTRGQQVTLSCSPISGHRSVSWYQQTPGQGLQFLFEYFSETQRNKGNFPGRFSGRQFSNSRSEMNVSTLELGDSALYLCASSPTGAATNEKLFFGSGTQLSVL.

The chain carries TRBV2 and TRBJ2-3; TRBD1 agrees at 9 bases. The CDR3 has 12 amino acids. Germline CDR1 is SNHLY and CDR2 is FYNNEI. J gave up 8 bases and V 10 bases, and 7 bases lay outside the gene matches. DNA of the CDR3: TGTGCCACCAGACAGGGGGAAGGTACGCAGTATTTT. This gives the protein CATRQGEGTQYF.

This clone has just one count. The chain employs TRBV6-1 and TRBJ1-2; D gene uncertain. V gave up 1 base and J gave up 5 bases, with 8 bases separating them. Germline V lookup: CDR1 MNHNS, CDR2 SASEGT. The length of the CDR3 is 13 residues. CDR3 amino acids: CASSEGGIYGYTF. DNA of the CDR3: TGTGCCAGCAGTGAAGGCGGGATTTATGGCTACACCTTC.

This chain links TRBV29-1 with TRBJ2-5; D perhaps matches TRBD2 (6 bases). This CDR3 spans 13 amino acids. Germline V gene sequence: CDR1 SQVTM, CDR2 ANQGSEA. The V and J ends lost 6 bases and 0 bases respectively, with 11 bases between them. The chain's CDR3 is CSVLGLNQETQYF. As DNA, the CDR3 is TGCAGCGTCCTCGGACTAAACCAAGAGACCCAGTACTTC. Full variable domain (missing parts from reference TRBV29-1 and TRBJ2-5): SAVISQKPSRDICQRGTSLTIQCQVDSQVTMMFWYRQQPGQSLTLIATANQGSEATYESGFVIDKFPISRPNLTFSTLTVSNMSPEDSSIYLCSVLGLNQETQYFGPGTRLLVL.

This rearrangement joins TRBV4-2 to TRBJ2-5; no reliable D call. The CDR3 is 15 residues long. Germline assignment: CDR1 LGHNA and CDR2 YNFKEQ. V was shortened by 5 bases and J by 1 base, with 14 bases between the two germline ends. For the CDR3, the DNA is TGTGCCAGCAGCAGAGACGCCTCCGGCCAAGAGACCCAGTACTTC. Its translation: CASSRDASGQETQYF.

In its sample, this clone was seen a few times. This sequence joins TRBV6-6 and TRBJ1-2; 8 bases are shared with TRBD1. The CDR3 has 13 amino acids. Germline CDR1 reads MNHNY; CDR2 reads SVGAGI (reference sequence). V lost 8 bases to trimming and J lost 0 bases; unmatched junction nucleotides: 2. Written as DNA, the CDR3 is TGTGCCAGCTTACAGGGGGCTAACTATGGCTACACCTTC. It specifies CASLQGANYGYTF.

V is TRBV6-5 and J is TRBJ2-5; D is unresolved. V dropped 1 base and J dropped 5 bases, with 11 bases sitting between them. This CDR3 spans 14 amino acids. The germline V gene has CDR1 MNHEY and CDR2 SVGAGI. The CDR3 region is CASSYLGFGETQYF. CDR3 nucleotides: TGTGCCAGCAGTTACTTGGGATTTGGGGAGACCCAGTACTTC.

This chain joins TRBV9 and TRBJ2-7, with 7 bases that match TRBD2. J lost 2 bases, V lost 0 bases, and 5 bases had no gene match. Per the germline V gene, CDR1 is SGDLS and CDR2 is YYNGEE. The CDR3 contains 15 residues. Here the CDR3 reads CASSVEASGTYEQYF. The CDR3 DNA reads as TGTGCCAGCAGCGTAGAGGCTAGCGGAACCTACGAGCAGTACTTC.

The chain combines TRBV24-1 with TRBJ2-7; 7 bases are a match to TRBD1. V gave up 4 bases and J gave up 4 bases; unmatched junction bases: 6. The CDR3 covers 14 residues. Germline-derived CDR1 and CDR2 are KGHDR and SFDVKD. This chain's CDR3 is CATSDQGQPYEQYF. DNA for the CDR3: TGTGCCACCAGTGACCAGGGACAGCCATACGAGCAGTACTTC.

This sequence joins TRBV18 and TRBJ2-5; 8 bases are shared with TRBD1. The V and J ends lost 4 bases and 4 bases, in that order; junction bases with no gene match: 2. Germline CDR1 reads KGHSH; CDR2 reads LQKENI. The CDR3 sequence is 13 residues long. CDR3 coding DNA: TGTGCCAGCTCACTCAGGGGGCTAGAGACCCAGTACTTC. Amino acid sequence: CASSLRGLETQYF.

The chain carries TRBV5-5 and TRBJ2-7; a possible D gene is TRBD1 (6 bases). The ends were cut back, 4 bases at V and 1 base at J, with 9 bases in the middle. The CDR3 totals 13 residues. CDR1 is SGHKS and CDR2 is YYEKEE in the germline V gene (reference sequence). CDR3 sequence (DNA): TGTGCCAGCAGCCGGACAGTATCCTACGAGCAGTACTTC. Protein sequence: CASSRTVSYEQYF.

This clone was recorded a few times. The chain employs TRBV4-2 and TRBJ2-7; D may be TRBD2 (5 bases). CDR3 length: 17 residues. In germline, CDR1 is LGHNA, CDR2 YNFKEQ. The V gene lost 6 bases and the J gene lost 0 bases, with 21 bases spanning the gap. As DNA, the CDR3 is TGTGCCAGCAGTCGAGGAGCCTTTGGACTCGTCTCCTACGAGCAGTACTTC. Translation: CASSRGAFGLVSYEQYF.

The V call is TRBV27, the J call TRBJ1-2, with 7 positions matching TRBD1. This CDR3 comprises 15 residues. CDR1 and CDR2 (germline): MNHEY, SMNVEV (reference sequence). V was pared by 4 bases and J by 4 bases, with 9 bases of the junction left unmatched. As DNA, the CDR3 is TGTGCCAGCAGTTCTAAGGGACAGCTGTTCTATGGCTACACCTTC. This encodes CASSSKGQLFYGYTF.

This rearrangement joins TRBV10-3 to TRBJ2-7, with 8 bases lining up with TRBD1. V shed 5 bases, J shed 2 bases, and the junction held 8 bases outside the gene matches. Germline lookup yields CDR1 ENHRY and CDR2 SYGVKD. The CDR3 runs to 15 residues. The CDR3 nucleotides read TGTGCCATCAGTACCTCACAGGGGGTCCCCTACGAGCAGTACTTC. Encoded protein: CAISTSQGVPYEQYF.

J is TRBJ2-3 and V is TRBV4-1, with 15 positions matching TRBD2. Germline values: CDR1 MGHRA, CDR2 YSYEKL. The ends lost 4 bases at V and 0 bases at J; junction bases unmatched: 8. This CDR3 contains 19 residues. Written as DNA, the CDR3 is TGCGCCAGCAGCCGCTACACTGGGACTAGCGGGAGGAGCACAGATACGCAGTATTTT. It codes for CASSRYTGTSGRSTDTQYF.

The gene calls are TRBV18 and TRBJ1-5, with TRBD1 as a possible D gene (6 bases). Trimming removed 4 bases from V and 2 bases from J, with 12 bases in between. CDR3 length: 15 amino acids. Germline V gives CDR1 KGHSH, CDR2 LQKENI. CDR3 loop: CASSHESGGNQPQHF. CDR3 in DNA: TGTGCCAGCTCACACGAGTCAGGGGGCAATCAGCCCCAGCATTTT.

The chain employs TRBV14 and TRBJ1-6, with a weak D call TRBD1 (5 bases). The V gene's germline CDR1 is SGHDN and CDR2 FVKESK. The CDR3 is 14 residues long. Trimming took 0 bases from V and 10 from J, leaving 10 bases between them. CDR3 nucleotide sequence: TGTGCCAGCAGCCAAGAATCTCGGGGGTCACCCCTCCACTTT. Protein product: CASSQESRGSPLHF.

The chain couples TRBV7-8 to TRBJ2-5; 8 bases align to TRBD2. Per germline, CDR1 SGHVS and CDR2 FQNEAQ. This CDR3 is built from 16 residues. V lost 8 bases, J lost 0 bases, and 11 bases stayed unmatched. The CDR3 DNA reads TGTGCCAGCGGAAAAGAAGGGACTAGGTACCAAGAGACCCAGTACTTC. As protein: CASGKEGTRYQETQYF.

Points on this clone: Other DNA sequences within the sample encode an identical CDR3. This chain joins TRBV5-1 and TRBJ2-2; possible D gene TRBD1, 6 bases. Trimming removed 0 bases from V and 0 bases from J, with 12 bases in between. This CDR3 is built from 17 residues. Germline lookup yields CDR1 SGHRS and CDR2 YFSETQ. This CDR3 reads CASSLGHRDPNTGELFF. The CDR3 nucleotides read TGCGCCAGCAGCTTGGGTCACAGGGATCCGAACACCGGGGAGCTGTTTTTT.

This sequence joins TRBV5-1 and TRBJ2-3; D unresolved. Germline V gene lookup returns CDR1 SGHRS and CDR2 YFSETQ. V gave up 1 base and J gave up 2 bases, with 8 bases separating them. The CDR3 runs to 14 residues. The CDR3 loop is CASSLRPDTDTQYF. In nucleotides, the CDR3 is TGCGCCAGCAGCTTGAGGCCTGACACAGATACGCAGTATTTT.

This clone was found once. This chain links TRBV19 with TRBJ2-1, with 7 bases that match TRBD2. The germline gives CDR1 LNHDA, CDR2 SQIVND (reference sequence). This CDR3 contains 13 residues. V lost 10 bases, J lost 2 bases, and 5 bases stayed unmatched. CDR3 amino acids: CATEAGTYNEQFF. In DNA, the CDR3 is TGTGCCACCGAAGCGGGAACCTACAATGAGCAGTTCTTC. The variable domain in full, with the rest retrieved from reference TRBV19 and TRBJ2-1, is DGGITQSPKYLFRKEGQNVTLSCEQNLNHDAMYWYRQDPGQGLRLIYYSQIVNDFQKGDIAEGYSVSREKKESFPLTVTSAQKNPTAFYLCATEAGTYNEQFFGPGTRLTVL.

This chain joins TRBV6-2 or TRBV6-3 and TRBJ1-1; D might be TRBD1 (6 bases). The CDR3 length is 15 residues. The germline CDR1 and CDR2 sequences are MNHEY and SVGEGT. Deletions cut 6 bases from V and 1 base from J, with 15 bases between. CDR3: CASSGGQPGNTEAFF. Written as DNA, the CDR3 is TGTGCCAGCAGCGGCGGACAGCCCGGGAACACTGAAGCTTTCTTT.

This sequence joins TRBV9 and TRBJ2-7; TRBD2 matches at 7 bases. Germline V gene data show CDR1 as SGDLS and CDR2 as YYNGEE. This CDR3 region has 15 residues. V was pared by 3 bases and J by 7 bases, with 13 bases of the junction left unmatched. CDR3 in amino acids: CASSEGPGGLREQYF. The CDR3 coding sequence is TGTGCCAGCAGCGAAGGCCCTGGGGGACTAAGGGAGCAGTACTTC.

The chain is built from TRBV2 and TRBJ1-1, with D unclear. CDR3 length: 15 amino acids. Germline CDR1 and CDR2: SNHLY and FYNNEI. The ends were cut back, 1 base at V and 4 bases at J, with 13 bases in the middle. The CDR3 here is CASSEGAGSVTEAFF. As DNA, the CDR3 is TGTGCCAGCAGTGAAGGTGCGGGGTCGGTCACTGAAGCTTTCTTT.

The gene calls are TRBV7-2 and TRBJ2-3, with 12 bases that match TRBD1. Germline V lookup: CDR1 SGHTA, CDR2 FQGNSA. J gave up 2 bases and V 2 bases, and 2 bases lay outside the gene matches. The CDR3 loop spans 16 amino acids. CDR3 nucleotides: TGTGCCAGCAGCTTATGGGACAGGGGGCCCACAGATACGCAGTATTTT. Encoded protein: CASSLWDRGPTDTQYF.

The chain joins TRBV5-1 to TRBJ2-2; TRBD1 agrees at 8 bases. Per germline, CDR1 SGHRS and CDR2 YFSETQ. The CDR3 totals 14 residues. Trimming removed 7 bases from V and 0 bases from J; junction bases left unmatched: 2. CDR3 DNA: TGCGCCAGCCGGGGACAGGCGAACACCGGGGAGCTGTTTTTT. Protein: CASRGQANTGELFF.

The chain joins TRBV27 to TRBJ1-2; maybe TRBD1 (5 bases). The CDR3 has 17 residues. The V end was cut by 2 bases, the J end by 6 bases, with 22 bases between. CDR1 MNHEY and CDR2 SMNVEV come from the germline V gene (reference sequence). The CDR3 DNA reads TGTGCCAGCAGTTTAAAAAGATACAGGTCCCCGTATGATGGCTACACCTTC. It is translated as CASSLKRYRSPYDGYTF.